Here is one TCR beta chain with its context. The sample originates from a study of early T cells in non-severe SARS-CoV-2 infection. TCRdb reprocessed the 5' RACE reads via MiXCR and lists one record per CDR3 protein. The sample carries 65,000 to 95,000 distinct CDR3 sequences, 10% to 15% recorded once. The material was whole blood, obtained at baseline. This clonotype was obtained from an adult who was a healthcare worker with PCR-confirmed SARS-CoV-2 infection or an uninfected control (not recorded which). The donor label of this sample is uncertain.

The CDR3 is CAISDDRVGNYGYTF. Written as DNA, the CDR3 is TGTGCCATCAGTGACGACAGGGTAGGAAACTATGGCTACACCTTC. The chain carries TRBV10-3 and TRBJ1-2, with 7 bases identical to TRBD1. The CDR3 is 15 amino acids. With V trimmed by 3 bases and J by 2 bases, 6 bases remained unmatched. Germline-derived CDR1 and CDR2 are ENHRY and SYGVKD.